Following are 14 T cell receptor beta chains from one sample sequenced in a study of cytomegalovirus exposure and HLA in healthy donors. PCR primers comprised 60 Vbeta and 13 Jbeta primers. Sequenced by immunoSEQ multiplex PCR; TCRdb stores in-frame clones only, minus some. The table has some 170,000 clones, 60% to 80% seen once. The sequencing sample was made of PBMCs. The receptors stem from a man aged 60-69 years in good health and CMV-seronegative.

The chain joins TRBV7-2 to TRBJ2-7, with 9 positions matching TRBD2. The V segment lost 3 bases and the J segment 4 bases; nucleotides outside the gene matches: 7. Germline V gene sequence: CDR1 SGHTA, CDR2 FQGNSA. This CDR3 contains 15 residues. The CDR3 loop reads CASSFGREGPYEQYF. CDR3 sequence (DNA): TGTGCCAGCAGCTTCGGGCGGGAGGGGCCTTACGAGCAGTACTTC.

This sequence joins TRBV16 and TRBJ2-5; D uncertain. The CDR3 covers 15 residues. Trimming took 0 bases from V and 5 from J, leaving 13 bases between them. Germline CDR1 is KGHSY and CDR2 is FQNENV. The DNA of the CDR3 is TGTGCCAGCAGCCAATCAGGCAGGTCGGCGGAGACCCAGTACTTC. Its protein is CASSQSGRSAETQYF.

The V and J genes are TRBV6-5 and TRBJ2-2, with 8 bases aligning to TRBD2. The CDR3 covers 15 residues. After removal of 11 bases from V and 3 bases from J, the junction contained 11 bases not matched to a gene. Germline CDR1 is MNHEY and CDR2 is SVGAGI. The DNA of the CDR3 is TGTGCCTGCACCCCCTGGCGGGAGGACACCGGGGAGCTGTTTTTT. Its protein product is CACTPWREDTGELFF.

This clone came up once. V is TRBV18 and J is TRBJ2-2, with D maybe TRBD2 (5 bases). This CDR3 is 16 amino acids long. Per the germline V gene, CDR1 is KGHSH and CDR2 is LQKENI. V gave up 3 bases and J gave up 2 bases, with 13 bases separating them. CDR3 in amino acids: CASSPRAAVNTGELFF. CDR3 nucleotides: TGTGCCAGCTCACCGAGGGCAGCCGTAAACACCGGGGAGCTGTTTTTT. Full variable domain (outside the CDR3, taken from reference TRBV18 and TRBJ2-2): NAGVMQNPRHLVRRRGQEARLRCSPMKGHSHVYWYRQLPEEGLKFMVYLQKENIIDESGMPKERFSAEFPKEGPSILRIQQVVRGDSAAYFCASSPRAAVNTGELFFGEGSRLTVL.

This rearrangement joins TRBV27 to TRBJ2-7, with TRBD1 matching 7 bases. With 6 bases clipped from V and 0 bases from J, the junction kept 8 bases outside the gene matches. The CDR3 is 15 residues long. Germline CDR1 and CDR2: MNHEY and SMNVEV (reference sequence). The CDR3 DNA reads TGTGCCAGCAGCTTCACAGGGGTGAGCTCCTACGAGCAGTACTTC. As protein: CASSFTGVSSYEQYF.

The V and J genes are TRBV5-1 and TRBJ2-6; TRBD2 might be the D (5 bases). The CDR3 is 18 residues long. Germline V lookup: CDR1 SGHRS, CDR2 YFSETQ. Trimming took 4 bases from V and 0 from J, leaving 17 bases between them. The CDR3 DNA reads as TGCGCCAGCAGCCCCAGCGGCAGTATCGCCTCTGGGGCCAACGTCCTGACTTTC. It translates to CASSPSGSIASGANVLTF.

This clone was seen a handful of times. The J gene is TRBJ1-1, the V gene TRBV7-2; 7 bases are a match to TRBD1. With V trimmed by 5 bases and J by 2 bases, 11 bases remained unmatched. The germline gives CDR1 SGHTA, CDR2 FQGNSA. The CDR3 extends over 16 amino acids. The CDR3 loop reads CASSPRQGGGNTEAFF. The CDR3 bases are TGTGCCAGCAGCCCCAGACAGGGTGGCGGCAACACTGAAGCTTTCTTT.

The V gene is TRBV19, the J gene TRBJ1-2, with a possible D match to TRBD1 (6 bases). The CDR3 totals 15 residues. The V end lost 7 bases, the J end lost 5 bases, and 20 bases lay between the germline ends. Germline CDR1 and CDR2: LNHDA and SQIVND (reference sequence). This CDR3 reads CASIARQTGRYGYTF. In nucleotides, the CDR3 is TGTGCCAGTATCGCCCGACAGACAGGACGGTATGGCTACACCTTC.

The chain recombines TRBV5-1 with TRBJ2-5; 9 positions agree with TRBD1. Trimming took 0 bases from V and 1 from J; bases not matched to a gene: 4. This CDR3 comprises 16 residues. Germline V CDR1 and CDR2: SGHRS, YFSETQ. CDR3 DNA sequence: TGCGCCAGCAGCTTGGCTAGGGACAGGGTCCAAGAGACCCAGTACTTC. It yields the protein CASSLARDRVQETQYF.

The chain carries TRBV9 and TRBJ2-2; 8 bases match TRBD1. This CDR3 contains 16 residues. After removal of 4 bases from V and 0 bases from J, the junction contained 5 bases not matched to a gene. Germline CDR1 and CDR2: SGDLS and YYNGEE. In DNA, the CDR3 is TGTGCCAGCAGCACCGGACAGGGCTCGAACACCGGGGAGCTGTTTTTT. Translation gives CASSTGQGSNTGELFF.

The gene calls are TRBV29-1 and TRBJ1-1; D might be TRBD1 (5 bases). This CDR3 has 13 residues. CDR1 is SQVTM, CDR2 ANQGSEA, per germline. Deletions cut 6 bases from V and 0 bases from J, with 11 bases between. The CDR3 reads CSVKQAMNTEAFF. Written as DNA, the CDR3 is TGCAGCGTCAAACAGGCCATGAACACTGAAGCTTTCTTT.

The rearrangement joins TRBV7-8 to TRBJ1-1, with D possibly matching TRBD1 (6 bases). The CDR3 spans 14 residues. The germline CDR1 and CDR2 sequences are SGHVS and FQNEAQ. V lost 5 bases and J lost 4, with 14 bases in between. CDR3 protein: CASSPTGKSTEAFF. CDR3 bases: TGTGCCAGCAGCCCTACAGGGAAGAGCACTGAAGCTTTCTTT.

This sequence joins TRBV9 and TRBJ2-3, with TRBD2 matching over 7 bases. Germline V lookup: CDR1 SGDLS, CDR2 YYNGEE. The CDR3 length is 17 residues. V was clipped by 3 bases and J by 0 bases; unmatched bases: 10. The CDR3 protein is CASSEWGGELSTDTQYF. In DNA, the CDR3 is TGTGCCAGCAGCGAATGGGGGGGGGAACTAAGCACAGATACGCAGTATTTT.

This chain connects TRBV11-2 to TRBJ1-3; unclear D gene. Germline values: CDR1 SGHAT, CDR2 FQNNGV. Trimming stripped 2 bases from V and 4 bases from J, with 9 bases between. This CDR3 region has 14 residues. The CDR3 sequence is CASSLMGHGNTIYF. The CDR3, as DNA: TGTGCCAGCAGCTTAATGGGCCACGGAAACACCATATATTTT.